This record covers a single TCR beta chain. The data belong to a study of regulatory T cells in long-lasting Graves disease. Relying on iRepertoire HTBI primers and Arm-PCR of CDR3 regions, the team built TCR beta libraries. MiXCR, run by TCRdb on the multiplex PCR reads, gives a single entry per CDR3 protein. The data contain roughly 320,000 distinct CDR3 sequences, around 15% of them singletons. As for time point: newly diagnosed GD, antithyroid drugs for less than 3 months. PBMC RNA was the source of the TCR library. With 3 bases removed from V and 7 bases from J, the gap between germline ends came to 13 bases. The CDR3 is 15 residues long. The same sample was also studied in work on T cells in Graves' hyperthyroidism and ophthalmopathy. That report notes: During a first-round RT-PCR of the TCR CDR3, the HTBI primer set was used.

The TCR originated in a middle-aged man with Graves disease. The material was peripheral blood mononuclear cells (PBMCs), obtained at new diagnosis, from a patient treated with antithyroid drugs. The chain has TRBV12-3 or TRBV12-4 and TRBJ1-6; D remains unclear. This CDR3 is CASSFGSRWNSPLHF. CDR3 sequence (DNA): TGTGCCAGCAGTTTCGGGAGTCGATGGAATTCACCCCTCCACTTT.